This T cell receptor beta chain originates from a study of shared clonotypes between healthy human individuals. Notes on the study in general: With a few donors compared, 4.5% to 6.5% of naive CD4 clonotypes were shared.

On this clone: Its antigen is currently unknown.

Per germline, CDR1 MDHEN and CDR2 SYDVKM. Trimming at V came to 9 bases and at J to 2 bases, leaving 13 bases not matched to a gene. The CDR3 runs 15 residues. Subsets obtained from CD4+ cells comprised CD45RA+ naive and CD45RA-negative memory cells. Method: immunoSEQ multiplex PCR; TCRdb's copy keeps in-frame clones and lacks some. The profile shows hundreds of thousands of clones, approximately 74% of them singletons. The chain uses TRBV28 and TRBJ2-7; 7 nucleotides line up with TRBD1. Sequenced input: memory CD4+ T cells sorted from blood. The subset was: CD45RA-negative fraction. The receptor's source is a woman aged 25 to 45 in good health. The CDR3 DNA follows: TGTGCCAGGAGCCCCACCGGGACAGCTACCTACGAGCAGTACTTC. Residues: CARSPTGTATYEQYF.